These 24 T cell receptor beta chains came from one sample sequenced in a study of blood T cells in healthy people across ages. The use of a sample-barcoded 5' primer and a J-beta primer mix characterized a second PCR of roughly 6 to 12 cycles. Using its own MiXCR run on the 5' RACE reads, TCRdb lists one record per CDR3 protein. The sample holds about 1.6 million distinct CDR3 sequences, roughly 32% seen once. The sequenced sample consisted of blood. All receptors come from a young woman in good health.

V and J are TRBV5-1 and TRBJ2-4; D is undetermined. Germline V lookup: CDR1 SGHRS, CDR2 YFSETQ. This CDR3 spans 17 amino acids. V gave up 4 bases and J gave up 1 base, with 18 bases separating them. The CDR3 DNA reads TGCGCCAGCAGCCCAAAATTGAGCGTCGGGGCCAAAAACATTCAGTACTTC. Protein product: CASSPKLSVGAKNIQYF.

This clonotype was recorded a few times. The chain links TRBV20-1 to TRBJ1-6; no firm D call. V was shortened by 0 bases and J by 7 bases, with 10 bases between the two germline ends. CDR3 size: 14 residues. CDR1 is DFQATT, CDR2 SNEGSKA, per germline (reference sequence). The CDR3 spells CSARDRVGNSPLHF. CDR3 in DNA: TGCAGTGCTAGAGATAGAGTCGGCAATTCACCCCTCCACTTT.

This chain uses TRBV6-1 with TRBJ2-7, with D hard to call. The CDR3 covers 13 residues. The germline gives CDR1 MNHNS, CDR2 SASEGT. V lost 11 bases and J 0 bases, leaving 14 bases between the germline ends. The CDR3 sequence: CAARVLSSYEQYF. DNA for the CDR3: TGTGCCGCTCGAGTACTAAGCTCCTACGAGCAGTACTTC.

This clonotype was recorded a few times. The rearrangement uses TRBV28 and TRBJ2-3; 7 nucleotides match TRBD1. Germline-derived CDR1 and CDR2 are MDHEN and SYDVKM. V was clipped by 6 bases and J by 3 bases; unmatched bases: 9. This CDR3 comprises 15 residues. The CDR3 region has the DNA TGTGCCAGCAGCCTTCGACAGGGAGAAACAGATACGCAGTATTTT. This translates into CASSLRQGETDTQYF.

Of note for this clonotype: Since a much larger clone is just one base distant, this may be a read error. The rearrangement links TRBV30 to TRBJ1-2; D is undetermined. Germline lookup yields CDR1 GTSNPN and CDR2 SVGIG (reference sequence). The CDR3 has 13 residues. The CDR3 region is CARSGGSGYGYTF. Here the CDR3 DNA reads TGTGCCCGGAGTGGAGGGTCTGGCTATGGCTACACCTTC.

CDR3 sequence reads: CASNPGYPNEKLFF. The CDR3 DNA reads as TGTGCCAGCAATCCGGGATACCCTAATGAAAAACTGTTTTTT. The gene calls are TRBV28 and TRBJ1-4, with no clear D. The germline V and J ends were trimmed by 7 bases and 3 bases, with 12 bases remaining between them. The germline V gene has CDR1 MDHEN and CDR2 SYDVKM. The CDR3 spans 14 residues.

This clonotype was detected once. A much larger clone lies one base from this, so it may be a read error. This chain links TRBV29-1 with TRBJ2-4; weak D call: TRBD2 (6 bases). The tail of the sequence fits TRBJ2-7 better, so the J call may be wrong. Per germline, CDR1 SQVTM and CDR2 ANQGSEA. The CDR3 is 12 amino acids. The CDR3 reads CSVRGNDYEQYF. The CDR3 DNA is TGCAGCGTTCGCGGGAACGACTACGAGCAGTACTTC.

This clonotype has ten or more counts. V usage is TRBV27 and J usage is TRBJ2-3; TRBD2 agrees at 11 bases. CDR3 length: 16 amino acids. V was clipped by 8 bases and J by 4 bases; unmatched bases: 11. Germline V gene data show CDR1 as MNHEY and CDR2 as SMNVEV (reference sequence). This CDR3 reads CASGRLAGGGSDTQYF. In nucleotides, the CDR3 is TGTGCCAGCGGGAGGCTAGCGGGAGGAGGGTCAGATACGCAGTATTTT.

V and J are TRBV10-2 and TRBJ1-2; 8 nucleotides align to TRBD1. With V trimmed by 0 bases and J by 6 bases, 9 bases remained unmatched. The CDR3 covers 16 residues. In germline, CDR1 is WSHSY, CDR2 SAAADI. This CDR3 is CASSESYRGSTNGYTF. CDR3 nucleotide sequence: TGCGCCAGCAGTGAGTCCTACAGGGGGTCCACTAATGGCTACACCTTC.

Only a few counts were recorded for this clonotype. The rearrangement links TRBV4-1 to TRBJ2-1; the D is unclear. The CDR3 is 14 residues long. Germline V gene data show CDR1 as MGHRA and CDR2 as YSYEKL. V lost 4 bases and J lost 9, with 16 bases in between. CDR3 in amino acids: CASSRPSSRAEQFF. CDR3 nucleotide sequence: TGCGCCAGCAGCCGCCCTTCGAGCCGGGCTGAGCAGTTCTTC.

The chain uses TRBV20-1 and TRBJ2-7; the match to TRBD2 covers 14 bases. V dropped 2 bases and J dropped 6; count of bases not matched to a gene: 6. The CDR3 runs to 15 residues. Germline V gene data show CDR1 as DFQATT and CDR2 as SNEGSKA (reference sequence). Written as DNA, the CDR3 is TGCAGTGCTAGATCTGGGGGACTAGCGGGAGCCGAGCAGTACTTC. Protein product: CSARSGGLAGAEQYF.

This clonotype was picked up many times. This chain links TRBV4-1 with TRBJ2-1; D remains ambiguous. The CDR3 covers 15 residues. Trimming left V 2 bases short and J 0 bases short, with 8 bases between. The germline V gene encodes CDR1 MGHRA and CDR2 YSYEKL. The CDR3 loop reads CASSQSYGSYNEQFF. The CDR3 DNA reads TGCGCCAGCAGCCAAAGTTATGGCTCCTACAATGAGCAGTTCTTC.

The chain carries TRBV12-3 or TRBV12-4 and TRBJ2-2, with a possible D match to TRBD1 (5 bases). There are 13 residues in the CDR3. Trimming took 3 bases from V and 8 from J, leaving 10 bases between them. The CDR3 spells CASSFIGAGELFF. Written as DNA, the CDR3 is TGTGCCAGCAGTTTTATAGGGGCTGGGGAGCTGTTTTTT.

As regards this clonotype: This may stem from a read error, because a much larger clone lies one nucleotide away. The V call is TRBV30, the J call TRBJ1-5, with D unresolved. Germline CDR1 reads GTSNPN; CDR2 reads SVGIG (reference sequence). The CDR3 is 15 amino acids. The CDR3 coding sequence is TGTGCCTGGAGTGTAGGAGTTTATAGCAATCAGCCCCGGCATTTT. It codes for CAWSVGVYSNQPRHF.

This clonotype was found a few times. The V gene is TRBV25-1, the J gene TRBJ1-2; unclear D gene. Germline CDR1 reads MGHDK; CDR2 reads SYGVNS. The CDR3 totals 13 residues. The germline V and J ends were trimmed by 7 bases and 8 bases, with 17 bases remaining between them. CDR3 protein: CASTPNGRGGYTF. CDR3 bases: TGTGCCAGCACCCCTAACGGTCGCGGGGGCTACACCTTC.

As for this clonotype: This could be a read error, since a much larger clone is one nucleotide away. The chain combines TRBV27 with TRBJ2-1; no reliable D call. In germline, CDR1 is MNHEY, CDR2 SMNVEV (reference sequence). With 4 bases removed from V and 13 bases from J, the gap between germline ends came to 20 bases. The CDR3 spans 14 residues. The CDR3 DNA reads as TGTGCCAGCAGTTCTCTAAGGGTAGAGGAGACCCAGTTCTTC. Translating it yields CASSSLRVEETQFF.

A word on this clonotype: This may stem from a read error, because a much larger clone lies one nucleotide away. The CDR3 spells CSARTARGLYEQYF. The CDR3 DNA follows: TGCAGTGCTAGAACAGCGAGAGGACTCTACGAGCAGTACTTC. The chain recombines TRBV20-1 with TRBJ2-7; possible D gene TRBD2, 5 bases. There are 14 residues in the CDR3. Germline CDR1 and CDR2: DFQATT and SNEGSKA (reference sequence). V was pared by 2 bases and J by 3 bases, with 14 bases between.

This clonotype was seen only a few times. The V and J genes are TRBV29-1 and TRBJ1-1; TRBD1 matches 7 bases. V lost 5 bases and J lost 9; bases outside the gene matches: 6. Germline values: CDR1 SQVTM, CDR2 ANQGSEA. This CDR3 is 11 amino acids long. CDR3 sequence: CSVLVGQKAFF. The CDR3 DNA is TGCAGCGTTCTTGTGGGACAGAAAGCTTTCTTT.

There are a few counts of this clonotype. The rearrangement joins TRBV6-1 to TRBJ1-2, with D tentatively TRBD1 (5 bases). Germline CDR1 is MNHNS and CDR2 is SASEGT. This CDR3 contains 15 residues. V was pared by 3 bases and J by 3 bases, with 14 bases between. In nucleotides, the CDR3 is TGTGCCAGCAGTGATCGACAGAAAAGGGACTATGGCTACACCTTC. This encodes CASSDRQKRDYGYTF.

The J gene is TRBJ2-3, the V gene TRBV20-1; 8 positions match TRBD2. The CDR3 is 16 residues long. The V gene end was trimmed by 3 bases and the J gene end by 5 bases; junction bases not matched to a gene: 13. Germline V gene lookup returns CDR1 DFQATT and CDR2 SNEGSKA (reference sequence). This CDR3 reads CSARDLAGLGIDTQYF. The CDR3 DNA follows: TGCAGTGCTAGGGATCTTGCGGGACTAGGTATAGATACGCAGTATTTT.

This clonotype was seen a handful of times. This sequence joins TRBV10-1 and TRBJ2-3; 12 nucleotides match TRBD2. With V trimmed by 3 bases and J by 4 bases, 8 bases remained unmatched. The CDR3 sequence is 17 residues long. CDR1 WNHNN and CDR2 SYGVQD come from the germline V gene (reference sequence). The chain's CDR3 is CASSEGSSGRAPDTQYF. Written as DNA, the CDR3 is TGCGCCAGCAGTGAAGGCTCTAGCGGGAGGGCCCCAGATACGCAGTATTTT.

In DNA, the CDR3 is TGTGCCTGGAGTGTACGCCTAGTAGGAACTAATGAAAAACTGTTTTTT. Its protein is CAWSVRLVGTNEKLFF. This chain links TRBV30 with TRBJ1-4; D gene unclear. In germline, CDR1 is GTSNPN, CDR2 SVGIG (reference sequence). This CDR3 has 16 amino acids. Trimming pared 0 bases from V and 1 base from J, leaving 12 bases between.

The V and J genes are TRBV27 and TRBJ1-1; D gene ambiguous. Per germline, CDR1 MNHEY and CDR2 SMNVEV (reference sequence). The CDR3 has 13 residues. V lost 4 bases, J lost 3 bases, and 9 bases lay in between. The CDR3 DNA reads TGTGCCAGCAGTTCAAGGGAGGACACTGAAGCTTTCTTT. This translates into CASSSREDTEAFF.

This sequence joins TRBV27 and TRBJ2-2; no reliable D call. The CDR3 covers 14 residues. Germline V CDR1 and CDR2: MNHEY, SMNVEV (reference sequence). V dropped 2 bases and J dropped 5 bases, with 9 bases sitting between them. The CDR3 loop reads CASSLGRLTGELFF. The CDR3 DNA follows: TGTGCCAGCAGTTTAGGCCGCCTAACCGGGGAGCTGTTTTTT.